Described below is a single T cell receptor (beta chain) sequence and its context. Trimming removed 4 bases at V and 0 bases at J, with 14 bases between. Germline lookup yields CDR1 LNHDA and CDR2 SQIVND (reference sequence). CDR3 length: 16 amino acids. Profiling relied on immunoSEQ multiplex PCR, and the TCRdb table lists in-frame clones only, not all of them. This table holds 75,000 to 100,000 clones, over 80% found once. This specimen comes from a study of T cell clones after liver transplantation. Whole-study context: A pre-transplant mixed lymphocyte reaction with TCRbeta sequencing defined graft-donor-reactive clones followed in post-transplant blood. Samples came pre-transplant, pre-randomization before withdrawal, and post-randomization after withdrawal ended. Three of eight recipients were HCV-positive; others had non-autoimmune, non-viral indications.

The sample here was CD4+ T cells from blood, taken roughly 3.5 years after liver transplant. This receptor was obtained from a human patient who received a liver transplant. The graft donor may have given rise to some T cells. This rearrangement joins TRBV19 to TRBJ2-3, with a possible D match to TRBD2 (5 bases). The CDR3 region is CASSNDRSGSTDTQYF. As DNA, the CDR3 is TGTGCCAGTAGTAACGATCGGAGCGGAAGCACAGATACGCAGTATTTT.